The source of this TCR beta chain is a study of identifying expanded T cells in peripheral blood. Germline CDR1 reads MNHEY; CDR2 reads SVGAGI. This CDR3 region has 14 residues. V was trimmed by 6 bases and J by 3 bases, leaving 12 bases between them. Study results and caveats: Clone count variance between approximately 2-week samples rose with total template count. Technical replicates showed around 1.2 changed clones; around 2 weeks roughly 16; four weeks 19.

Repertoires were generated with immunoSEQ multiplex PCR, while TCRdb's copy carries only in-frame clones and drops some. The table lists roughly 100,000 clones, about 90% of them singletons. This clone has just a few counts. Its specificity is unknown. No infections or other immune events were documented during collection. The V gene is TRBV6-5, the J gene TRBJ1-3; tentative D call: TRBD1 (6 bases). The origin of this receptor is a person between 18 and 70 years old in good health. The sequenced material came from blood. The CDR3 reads CASRQGGGGNTIYF. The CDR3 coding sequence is TGTGCCAGCAGACAGGGAGGTGGTGGAAACACCATATATTTT.